Reported below is one TCR beta chain. The data are from a study of blood T cell repertoires in COVID-19. Study context: PBMCs, B-cell-depleted T cells, or T cells provided the cDNA or gDNA that made up the material.

Trimming at V came to 7 bases and at J to 2 bases, leaving 9 bases not matched to a gene. Germline loops: CDR1 KGHDR, CDR2 SFDVKD. The CDR3 consists of 15 residues. Original handling: How many nucleated cells were present was estimated from reference gene primer amplification. Sequenced by immunoSEQ multiplex PCR; TCRdb stores in-frame clones only, minus some. V and J calls and clone size are given by that table; D and trimming were obtained from the DNA. Of a few hundred thousand clones in the sample, roughly 86% are singletons; the top ten hold roughly 10%. The sample consisted of peripheral blood. The source of this sequence is a woman in her thirties with COVID-19, enrolled during active disease. The J gene is TRBJ2-5, the V gene TRBV24-1; TRBD1 aligns across 7 bases. CDR3 nucleotide sequence: TGTGCCACCAGCCACACCGGGACAGTACAAGAGACCCAGTACTTC. Translation gives CATSHTGTVQETQYF.